The 24 T cell receptor beta chains in this list originate from one sample, sequenced in a study of blood T cells in healthy people across ages. The use of a sample-barcoded 5' primer and a J-beta primer mix characterized a second PCR of roughly 6 to 11 cycles. One entry per CDR3 protein, called by TCRdb with MiXCR from the 5' RACE reads. The sample has 450,000 to 700,000 distinct CDR3 sequences, roughly 28% seen once; the top ten hold about 18%. Source material: blood. Receptor source: an older woman in good health.

V usage is TRBV12-3 or TRBV12-4 and J usage is TRBJ1-2, with a possible D match to TRBD1 (6 bases). The CDR3 is 13 residues long. Trimming shortened V by 3 bases and J by 4 bases, and 9 bases separated the two germline ends. The CDR3: CASSFYRAYGYTF. The CDR3 DNA follows: TGTGCCAGCAGTTTCTACAGGGCCTATGGCTACACCTTC.

In its sample, this clonotype was seen a few times. The J gene is TRBJ2-7, the V gene TRBV29-1; TRBD2 matches at 7 bases. The CDR3 length is 12 residues. The germline gives CDR1 SQVTM, CDR2 ANQGSEA. J gave up 6 bases and V 0 bases, and 2 bases lay outside the gene matches. The CDR3 nucleotides read TGCAGCGTTGAAGAAAGCGGGATCGAGCAGTACTTC. Translating gives CSVEESGIEQYF.

The chain is built from TRBV20-1 and TRBJ1-4; 11 bases agree with TRBD1. The CDR3 is 14 residues long. Germline CDR1 is DFQATT and CDR2 is SNEGSKA (reference sequence). Germline trimming cut 6 bases from V and 7 bases from J; bases unmatched to any gene: 7. The CDR3 here is CSAARTGGFEKLFF. DNA for the CDR3: TGCAGTGCGGCGAGGACAGGGGGCTTTGAAAAACTGTTTTTT.

This clonotype was found a few times. The chain links TRBV4-3 to TRBJ2-6, with 7 bases matching TRBD2. The junction had 13 bases not matched to a gene; V was cut back by 5 bases and J by 0 bases. CDR1 is LGHNA and CDR2 is YSLEER in the germline V gene. The CDR3 loop spans 19 amino acids. In DNA form, the CDR3 reads TGCGCCAGCAGCACGACTTATGGCGGGGGTACCTCTGGGGCCAACGTCCTGACTTTC. Encoded protein: CASSTTYGGGTSGANVLTF.

The chain joins TRBV4-3 to TRBJ1-2; D unresolved. Germline V gene lookup returns CDR1 LGHNA and CDR2 YSLEER. Trimming left V 0 bases short and J 8 bases short, with 10 bases between. The CDR3 has 13 residues. CDR3 amino acids: CASSQDLGSGYTF. The CDR3, as DNA: TGCGCCAGCAGCCAAGATCTGGGGAGCGGCTACACCTTC.

The CDR3 DNA reads TGTGCCAGCAGTTTAGGTCAGGGGGCGTCCCAAAAGGTCTACAATGAGCAGTTCTTC. Protein sequence: CASSLGQGASQKVYNEQFF. The rearrangement uses TRBV12-3 or TRBV12-4 and TRBJ2-5; TRBD1 matches 8 bases. The J call is uncertain, as TRBJ2-1 better fits the DNA end. This CDR3 comprises 19 residues.

The chain recombines TRBV29-1 with TRBJ1-3; D gene ambiguous. The CDR3 is 13 residues long. V lost 5 bases to trimming and J lost 0 bases, with 8 bases between them. Germline assignment: CDR1 SQVTM and CDR2 ANQGSEA. The DNA for the CDR3 is TGCAGCGTTTCACACGGCTCTGGAAACACCATATATTTT. Amino acids: CSVSHGSGNTIYF.

This clonotype was observed a few times. One end of the junction fails to match germline, which may point to a read error. The CDR3, as DNA: TGTGCCAGCAGTCCACGGGGGGGAGATACGCAGTACTTT. Residues: CASSPRGGDTQYF. The V gene is TRBV7-2, the J gene TRBJ2-3, with 8 nucleotides matching TRBD2. Germline CDR1 reads SGHTA; CDR2 reads FQGNSA. This CDR3 spans 13 amino acids. Full variable domain (missing parts from reference TRBV7-2 and TRBJ2-3): GAGVSQSPSNKVTEKGKDVELRCDPISGHTALYWYRQSLGQGLEFLIYFQGNSAPDKSGLPSDRFSAERTGGSVSTLTIQRTQQEDSAVYLCASSPRGGDTQYFGPGTRLTVL.

This clonotype has a handful of counts. The chain is built from TRBV5-1 and TRBJ2-3; tentatively, D is TRBD2 (6 bases). The CDR3 has 15 amino acids. CDR1 and CDR2 from the germline V gene are SGHRS and YFSETQ. Trimming removed 1 base from V and 4 bases from J, with 13 bases in between. The CDR3 DNA sequence: TGCGCCAGCAGCTTGTCGCGGGGCCGGGCAGATACGCAGTATTTT. This translates into CASSLSRGRADTQYF.

The chain employs TRBV20-1 and TRBJ1-4; D gene unclear. Germline assignment: CDR1 DFQATT and CDR2 SNEGSKA (reference sequence). Trimming shortened V by 6 bases and J by 8 bases, and 16 bases separated the two germline ends. The CDR3 extends over 13 amino acids. The CDR3 loop is CSALRSLGEKLFF. The CDR3 coding sequence is TGCAGTGCCCTGCGCAGCTTAGGAGAAAAACTGTTTTTT.

This clonotype has a handful of counts. This chain links TRBV20-1 with TRBJ2-3; the match to TRBD2 covers 14 bases. Per the germline V gene, CDR1 is DFQATT and CDR2 is SNEGSKA (reference sequence). CDR3 length: 16 residues. The V gene end was trimmed by 5 bases and the J gene end by 1 base; junction bases not matched to a gene: 5. CDR3 amino acids: CSALGLAGGRTDTQYF. The CDR3 DNA sequence: TGCAGTGCTTTAGGACTAGCGGGGGGTCGCACAGATACGCAGTATTTT.

This chain joins TRBV20-1 and TRBJ2-7; 8 bases map to TRBD2. With 4 bases clipped from V and 3 bases from J, the junction kept 2 bases outside the gene matches. The CDR3 has 12 residues. CDR1 is DFQATT, CDR2 SNEGSKA, per germline (reference sequence). The CDR3 DNA is TGCAGTGCTACAACTAGCGGCTACGAGCAGTACTTC. This gives the protein CSATTSGYEQYF.

The chain joins TRBV20-1 to TRBJ2-2; no clear D gene. The CDR3 totals 13 residues. Germline V gives CDR1 DFQATT, CDR2 SNEGSKA (reference sequence). V was trimmed by 0 bases and J by 8 bases, leaving 10 bases between them. The chain's CDR3 is CSAREGTAGELFF. The DNA for the CDR3 is TGCAGTGCTAGAGAGGGCACGGCAGGGGAGCTGTTTTTT.

A single count supports this clonotype. V is TRBV5-1 and J is TRBJ2-1; no reliable D call. Germline V gene lookup returns CDR1 SGHRS and CDR2 YFSETQ. V lost 2 bases, J lost 6 bases, and 9 bases lay in between. The CDR3 extends over 13 amino acids. Written as DNA, the CDR3 is TGCGCCAGCAGCTTTCCAGAGGCCAATGAGCAGTTCTTC. Translation gives CASSFPEANEQFF. Full variable domain (outside the CDR3, taken from reference TRBV5-1 and TRBJ2-1): KAGVTQTPRYLIKTRGQQVTLSCSPISGHRSVSWYQQTPGQGLQFLFEYFSETQRNKGNFPGRFSGRQFSNSRSEMNVSTLELGDSALYLCASSFPEANEQFFGPGTRLTVL.

The V gene is TRBV11-3, the J gene TRBJ2-2; D is unresolved. Germline V gene sequence: CDR1 SGHNT, CDR2 YENEEA. The V and J ends lost 3 bases and 4 bases respectively, with 6 bases between them. The CDR3 runs to 13 residues. CDR3 sequence: CASSFHLTGELFF. The CDR3 nucleotides read TGTGCCAGCAGCTTCCACCTCACCGGGGAGCTGTTTTTT. Together with reference TRBV11-3 and TRBJ2-2, the CDR3 gives the full variable domain: EAGVVQSPRYKIIEKKQPVAFWCNPISGHNTLYWYLQNLGQGPELLIRYENEEAVDDSQLPKDRFSAERLKGVDSTLKIQPAELGDSAVYLCASSFHLTGELFFGEGSRLTVL.

This chain joins TRBV7-2 and TRBJ2-3; tentative D call: TRBD1 (6 bases). Germline values: CDR1 SGHTA, CDR2 FQGNSA. The CDR3 consists of 15 residues. Trimming removed 8 bases from V and 0 bases from J, with 15 bases in between. CDR3 bases: TGTGCCAGCCTATTATGGGGACAAAGCACAGATACGCAGTATTTT. It yields the protein CASLLWGQSTDTQYF.

V and J are TRBV6-2 or TRBV6-3 and TRBJ2-1, with 7 bases that match TRBD2. Germline V gives CDR1 MNHEY, CDR2 SVGEGT. This CDR3 is 14 amino acids long. Germline trimming cut 7 bases from V and 5 bases from J; bases unmatched to any gene: 8. Here the CDR3 reads CASNLMTSHNEQFF. CDR3 nucleotide sequence: TGTGCCAGCAATCTGATGACTAGCCACAATGAGCAGTTCTTC.

This clonotype was seen once. The chain uses TRBV9 and TRBJ1-1; TRBD1 matches at 9 bases. Per germline, CDR1 SGDLS and CDR2 YYNGEE. There are 15 residues in the CDR3. V trimming: 5 bases; J trimming: 1 base; junction bases outside the gene matches: 6. CDR3 DNA: TGTGCCAGCAGAGACAAGGACAGGGGGAACACTGAAGCTTTCTTT. Encoded protein: CASRDKDRGNTEAFF.

The chain employs TRBV5-1 and TRBJ2-3, with D tentatively TRBD2 (5 bases). Trimming took 1 base from V and 3 from J, leaving 18 bases between them. The CDR3 length is 17 residues. Per germline, CDR1 SGHRS and CDR2 YFSETQ. The CDR3 sequence: CASSLIAGPRGTDTQYF. The CDR3 coding sequence is TGCGCCAGCAGCTTGATCGCCGGGCCCCGAGGGACAGATACGCAGTATTTT.

V and J are TRBV4-2 and TRBJ1-1, with 9 positions matching TRBD1. The germline gives CDR1 LGHNA, CDR2 YNFKEQ. The V gene end was trimmed by 0 bases and the J gene end by 0 bases; junction bases not matched to a gene: 2. The CDR3 runs 16 residues. CDR3 nucleotide sequence: TGTGCCAGCAGCCAAGAAGGGACAGGGATGAACACTGAAGCTTTCTTT. Residues: CASSQEGTGMNTEAFF.

V gene TRBV7-2 combines with J gene TRBJ2-3; 9 positions match TRBD2. Germline CDR1 reads SGHTA; CDR2 reads FQGNSA. The length of the CDR3 is 14 residues. After removal of 5 bases from V and 2 bases from J, the junction contained 2 bases not matched to a gene. CDR3 nucleotide sequence: TGTGCCAGCAGCCCTAGCGGGGCCACAGATACGCAGTATTTT. This encodes CASSPSGATDTQYF.

The rearrangement links TRBV7-8 to TRBJ1-2; D might be TRBD1 (5 bases). Per germline, CDR1 SGHVS and CDR2 FQNEAQ. V lost 1 base and J lost 5, with 11 bases in between. The length of the CDR3 is 14 residues. The CDR3 DNA sequence: TGTGCCAGCAGCTTAGGTCGGGGACCATATGGCTACACCTTC. Residues: CASSLGRGPYGYTF.

This clonotype was counted between two and nine times. The rearrangement uses TRBV4-2 and TRBJ1-1; 9 positions match TRBD1. CDR3 size: 17 residues. V shed 1 base, J shed 4 bases, and the junction held 10 bases outside the gene matches. Germline-derived CDR1 and CDR2 are LGHNA and YNFKEQ. The CDR3 DNA is TGTGCCAGCAGCCAAGTATGGGGGGGACAGGGTATCACTGAAGCTTTCTTT. Translated: CASSQVWGGQGITEAFF.

The chain couples TRBV7-2 to TRBJ2-5; perhaps TRBD2 as D (5 bases). This CDR3 comprises 15 residues. Germline V gene data show CDR1 as SGHTA and CDR2 as FQGNSA. V lost 5 bases to trimming and J lost 5 bases, with 18 bases between them. The DNA of the CDR3 is TGTGCCAGCAGCCCCCCCCGTTCGTGGGAGGAGACCCAGTACTTC. It yields the protein CASSPPRSWEETQYF.